The next 19 T cell receptor beta chains were all read from a single sample in a study of blood T cell repertoires in COVID-19. Clones were read by immunoSEQ multiplex PCR, and TCRdb kept only the in-frame ones, dropping some. This table holds roughly 350,000 clones, roughly 90% found once. The sequencing sample was made of peripheral blood. These receptors came from a woman in her 70s with COVID-19, enrolled during active disease.

The rearrangement links TRBV5-6 to TRBJ1-4; possible D gene TRBD1, 6 bases. Trimming pared 1 base from V and 6 bases from J, leaving 13 bases between. Germline V lookup: CDR1 SGHDT, CDR2 YYEEEE. This CDR3 has 15 amino acids. The CDR3 reads CASSLYDRRDEKLFF. The CDR3 DNA reads as TGTGCCAGCAGCTTGTATGACAGGAGAGATGAAAAACTGTTTTTT.

This chain joins TRBV5-1 and TRBJ1-3, with 8 bases identical to TRBD1. Germline V gene lookup returns CDR1 SGHRS and CDR2 YFSETQ. The J segment lost 3 bases and the V segment lost 5 bases, leaving 7 bases of the junction unmatched. CDR3 length: 15 residues. CDR3 in DNA: TGCGCCAGCAGTTTAGGACAGGGATTTGGAAACACCATATATTTT. Residues: CASSLGQGFGNTIYF.

The J gene is TRBJ1-2, the V gene TRBV18; D is ambiguous. CDR1 and CDR2 (germline): KGHSH, LQKENI. The CDR3 totals 15 residues. The V end was cut by 3 bases, the J end by 3 bases, with 14 bases between. The CDR3 DNA reads TGTGCCAGCTCACCCCCGAGAGATTTTTACTATGGCTACACCTTC. Translated, it gives CASSPPRDFYYGYTF.

The J gene is TRBJ1-2, the V gene TRBV28, with D tentatively TRBD1 (6 bases). The CDR3 consists of 15 residues. Germline-derived CDR1 and CDR2 are MDHEN and SYDVKM. V lost 5 bases and J 5 bases, leaving 18 bases between the germline ends. The CDR3 coding sequence is TGTGCCAGCAGTACCGAGGACAGCCTTTCTTATGGCTACACCTTC. Protein product: CASSTEDSLSYGYTF.

The chain is built from TRBV7-2 and TRBJ1-6; 7 bases map to TRBD1. Per the germline V gene, CDR1 is SGHTA and CDR2 is FQGNSA. Germline trimming cut 3 bases from V and 10 bases from J; bases unmatched to any gene: 6. The CDR3 spans 14 residues. The CDR3 protein is CASSFTGAYSPLHF. DNA for the CDR3: TGTGCCAGCAGCTTTACAGGGGCTTACTCACCCCTCCACTTT.

This chain joins TRBV29-1 and TRBJ2-2; the match to TRBD1 covers 8 bases. Germline lookup yields CDR1 SQVTM and CDR2 ANQGSEA. CDR3 length: 14 residues. V lost 6 bases to trimming and J lost 5 bases; unmatched junction nucleotides: 8. In DNA, the CDR3 is TGCAGCGTCGACAGACAGGGGAGAACCGGGGAGCTGTTTTTT. As protein: CSVDRQGRTGELFF.

This sequence joins TRBV4-1 and TRBJ2-5, with D hard to call. This CDR3 spans 13 amino acids. Germline V gene sequence: CDR1 MGHRA, CDR2 YSYEKL. Trimming stripped 1 base from V and 4 bases from J, with 7 bases between. The CDR3 loop is CASSQVAGETQYF. As DNA, the CDR3 is TGCGCCAGCAGCCAAGTAGCCGGAGAGACCCAGTACTTC.

This rearrangement joins TRBV6-5 to TRBJ1-4; tentatively, D is TRBD1 (5 bases). Germline V CDR1 and CDR2: MNHEY, SVGAGI. This CDR3 has 15 residues. V lost 8 bases, J lost 1 base, and 14 bases lay in between. The CDR3 region has the DNA TGTGCCAGCGTCCGACGGGGGTTAACTAATGAAAAACTGTTTTTT. This sequence encodes CASVRRGLTNEKLFF.

The V gene is TRBV4-1, the J gene TRBJ2-3, with D perhaps TRBD1 (6 bases). V was clipped by 0 bases and J by 0 bases, with 16 bases between them. The germline V gene encodes CDR1 MGHRA and CDR2 YSYEKL. This CDR3 comprises 18 residues. The CDR3, as DNA: TGCGCCAGCAGCCAAGATAGGGGGACCTTCTTTAGCACAGATACGCAGTATTTT. It specifies CASSQDRGTFFSTDTQYF.

The rearrangement uses TRBV5-1 and TRBJ1-2, with 11 bases matching TRBD1. Per germline, CDR1 SGHRS and CDR2 YFSETQ. Unmatched junction bases numbered 3, after V lost 6 bases and J lost 8 bases. The CDR3 consists of 12 residues. DNA of the CDR3: TGCGCCAGCATGGACAGGGGGCCCGGCTACACCTTC. It encodes CASMDRGPGYTF.

The chain couples TRBV29-1 to TRBJ1-2; D is possibly TRBD1 (5 bases). Trimming shortened V by 8 bases and J by 1 base, and 14 bases separated the two germline ends. CDR3 length: 13 residues. The germline gives CDR1 SQVTM, CDR2 ANQGSEA. The CDR3 here is CSTTEPLNYGYTF. CDR3 bases: TGCAGCACGACAGAACCTCTTAACTATGGCTACACCTTC.

This chain links TRBV7-9 with TRBJ1-4, with D perhaps matching TRBD1 (6 bases). This CDR3 has 15 residues. V was pared by 2 bases and J by 5 bases, with 12 bases between. Per germline, CDR1 SEHNR and CDR2 FQNEAQ (reference sequence). The DNA of the CDR3 is TGTGCCAGCAGCTTACTCGGACAGAAAAATGAAAAACTGTTTTTT. Protein sequence: CASSLLGQKNEKLFF.

This chain connects TRBV6-1 to TRBJ2-3, with 12 nucleotides matching TRBD2. V shed 4 bases and J 4 bases; nucleotides not matched to a gene: 6. The V gene's germline CDR1 is MNHNS and CDR2 SASEGT. The CDR3 extends over 16 amino acids. The CDR3 loop reads CASSGGLAGFPDTQYF. CDR3 bases: TGTGCCAGCAGTGGGGGACTAGCGGGCTTCCCAGATACGCAGTATTTT.

This sequence joins TRBV30 and TRBJ1-6; 8 bases are shared with TRBD1. The V gene end was trimmed by 4 bases and the J gene end by 2 bases; junction bases not matched to a gene: 10. The CDR3 is made up of 17 amino acids. Per the germline V gene, CDR1 is GTSNPN and CDR2 is SVGIG (reference sequence). CDR3 nucleotide sequence: TGTGCCTGGAACCGGGACAGGTGGATCACCTATAATTCACCCCTCCACTTT. Encoded protein: CAWNRDRWITYNSPLHF.

V and J are TRBV2 and TRBJ2-2; 10 bases fit TRBD1. The CDR3 sequence is 15 residues long. Trimming at V came to 5 bases and at J to 3 bases, leaving 3 bases not matched to a gene. The germline V gene has CDR1 SNHLY and CDR2 FYNNEI. The DNA for the CDR3 is TGTGCCAGCAGTAGGGACAGGGGCTACACCGGGGAGCTGTTTTTT. It codes for CASSRDRGYTGELFF.

The rearrangement joins TRBV2 to TRBJ1-2, with 9 nucleotides matching TRBD1. J gave up 8 bases and V 3 bases, and 7 bases lay outside the gene matches. CDR1 is SNHLY, CDR2 FYNNEI, per germline. The length of the CDR3 is 14 residues. CDR3 DNA: TGTGCCAGCAGTGACTCGGACAGGGGAGGCGGCTACACCTTC. Its protein product is CASSDSDRGGGYTF.

This sequence joins TRBV5-1 and TRBJ1-4, with D maybe TRBD1 (6 bases). The germline gives CDR1 SGHRS, CDR2 YFSETQ. The V gene lost 4 bases and the J gene lost 6 bases, with 19 bases spanning the gap. The CDR3 length is 16 residues. This chain's CDR3 is CASSPVAGGMDEKLFF. The CDR3 region has the DNA TGCGCCAGCAGCCCCGTGGCGGGGGGCATGGATGAAAAACTGTTTTTT.

The CDR3 here is CASSERRQGDYGYTF. The CDR3 nucleotides are TGTGCCAGCAGCGAGAGGCGGCAGGGTGACTATGGCTACACCTTC. The V gene is TRBV9, the J gene TRBJ1-2; tentatively, D is TRBD1 (5 bases). Trimming removed 3 bases at V and 3 bases at J, with 15 bases between. The CDR3 runs to 15 residues. From germline, CDR1 is SGDLS and CDR2 YYNGEE.

The rearrangement uses TRBV14 and TRBJ2-7; D gene unclear. V lost 2 bases to trimming and J lost 3 bases, with 5 bases between them. CDR3 size: 12 residues. CDR1 and CDR2 from the germline V gene are SGHDN and FVKESK. CDR3 sequence reads: CASSQTVYEQYF. The CDR3, as DNA: TGTGCCAGCAGCCAAACAGTCTACGAGCAGTACTTC.